This is a list of T cell receptor beta chains from one sample in a study of Graves' ophthalmopathy and Graves' hyperthyroidism. Each CDR3 protein is one row after TCRdb ran MiXCR on the multiplex PCR reads. The repertoire consists of just over 400,000 distinct CDR3 sequences, with around a fifth occurring once and the leading ten covering 2.5% to 3.5%. Sequencing was carried out using peripheral blood. The source is a young woman with stable Graves' hyperthyroidism. CDR3s include the opening cysteine and the closing phenylalanine or tryptophan. D genes are given only for firm matches. Only some rows state a clone size, as once, few, many or a class for expanded clones.

TGTGCCAGCAGTGGATCAACAGGGGTGATCGAGCAGTACTTC	CASSGSTGVIEQYF	TRBV25-1	TRBJ2-7	many	TRBD1
TGTGCCAGCAGTTGGGGACTAGCAGCAGGCGAGCAGTACTTC	CASSWGLAAGEQYF	TRBV27	TRBJ2-7	many	TRBD2
TGCGCCAGCAGCCAAGTTCCTATCCGTCGCTCCTACGAGCAGTACTTC	CASSQVPIRRSYEQYF	TRBV4-1	TRBJ2-7	-	-
TGCGCCAGCAGCACCGGACCGAGGATCTATAATTCACCCCTCCACTTT	CASSTGPRIYNSPLHF	TRBV4-1	TRBJ1-6	-	-
TGTGCCAGCAGTTTTTTCCTAGCGGGAACGGAGACCCAGTACTTC	CASSFFLAGTETQYF	TRBV12-3/TRBV12-4	TRBJ2-5	many	TRBD2
TGTGCCACCAGTGAAATGGGTTTGCTGTTTTTT	CATSEMGLLFF	TRBV24-1	TRBJ2-2	many	-
TGTGCCAGCAGTTTAGGGGACAGCGGATACTACGAGCAGTACTTC	CASSLGDSGYYEQYF	TRBV12-3/TRBV12-4	TRBJ2-7	-	TRBD1
TGTGCCAGCACCCCCTGGCGGGACAGGGGCGAGCAGTACTTC	CASTPWRDRGEQYF	TRBV7-8	TRBJ2-7	many	TRBD1
TGTGCCAGCAGTTTATCAGCCGGGACAGGGTTAAATCACGAGCAGTACTTC	CASSLSAGTGLNHEQYF	TRBV27	TRBJ2-7	many	TRBD1
TGTGCCAGCGGCCCGAGGCTGGTCTACAATGAGCAGTTCTTC	CASGPRLVYNEQFF	TRBV28	TRBJ2-1	few	-
TGTGCCTGGAGTGTAAGGACGGATAATGGCTACACCTTC	CAWSVRTDNGYTF	TRBV30	TRBJ1-2	many	-
TGTGCCAGCAGTTTATTGGCGGGGGGGGGGCGAGAGACCCAGTACTTC	CASSLLAGGGRETQYF	TRBV28	TRBJ2-5	many	TRBD2
TGTGCCAGCACTAAAGACAGGGGCACTGAAGCTTTCTTT	CASTKDRGTEAFF	TRBV28	TRBJ1-1	many	TRBD1
TGCAGTGCTAGAGATAGCACAGGGGGCTTCGGTCAGCCCCAGCATTTT	CSARDSTGGFGQPQHF	TRBV20-1	TRBJ1-5	many	TRBD1
TGCAGCGCCCGGGGGGGGAAGGGCACTGAAGCTTTCTTT	CSARGGKGTEAFF	TRBV29-1	TRBJ1-1	many	-
TGTGCCAGCAGCTTGGGAAGGTCCGGGGAGCTGTTTTTT	CASSLGRSGELFF	TRBV11-2	TRBJ2-2	many	-
TGTGCCTGGGGACGGCAGAACACTGAAGCTTTCTTT	CAWGRQNTEAFF	TRBV30	TRBJ1-1	many	-
TGTGCCAGCAGAACTCGCCGGACAGAACGATCTGGAAACACCATATATTTT	CASRTRRTERSGNTIYF	TRBV6-4	TRBJ1-3	-	-
TGTGCCAGTAGCCCCTCCGGTTGGGGTTCCGGAATCGCGAACACCGGGGAGCTGTTTTTT	CASSPSGWGSGIANTGELFF	TRBV19	TRBJ2-2	many	-
TGCGCCAGCAGCTTGGCGGGGGCGATCCAAGAGACCCAGTACTTC	CASSLAGAIQETQYF	TRBV5-1	TRBJ2-5	-	-
TGTGCCAGCAGTTACAGGGTGAGCACCGGGGAGCTGTTTTTT	CASSYRVSTGELFF	TRBV6-2/TRBV6-3	TRBJ2-2	many	-